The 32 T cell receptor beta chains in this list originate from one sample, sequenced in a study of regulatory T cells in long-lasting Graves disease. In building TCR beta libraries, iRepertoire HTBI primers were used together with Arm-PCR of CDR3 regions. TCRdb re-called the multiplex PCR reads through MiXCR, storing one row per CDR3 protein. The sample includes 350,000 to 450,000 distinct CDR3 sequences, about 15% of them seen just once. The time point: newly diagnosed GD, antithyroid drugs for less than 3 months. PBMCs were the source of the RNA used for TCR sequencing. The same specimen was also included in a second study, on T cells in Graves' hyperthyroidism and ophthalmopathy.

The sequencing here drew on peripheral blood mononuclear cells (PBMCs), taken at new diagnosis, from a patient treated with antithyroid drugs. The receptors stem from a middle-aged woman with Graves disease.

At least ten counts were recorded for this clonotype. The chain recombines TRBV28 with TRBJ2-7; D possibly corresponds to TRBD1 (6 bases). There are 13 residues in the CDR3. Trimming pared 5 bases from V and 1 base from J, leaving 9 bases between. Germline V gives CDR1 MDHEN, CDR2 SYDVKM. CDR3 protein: CASSPDSSYEQYF. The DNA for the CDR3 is TGTGCCAGCAGTCCGGACAGTTCCTACGAGCAGTACTTC.

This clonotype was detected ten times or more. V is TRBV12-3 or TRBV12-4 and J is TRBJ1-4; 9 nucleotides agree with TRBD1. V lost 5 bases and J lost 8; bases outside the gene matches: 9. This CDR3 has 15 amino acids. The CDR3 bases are TGTGCCAGCAGTCAGAGGACAGGGGTTCCCGAAAAACTGTTTTTT. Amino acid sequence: CASSQRTGVPEKLFF.

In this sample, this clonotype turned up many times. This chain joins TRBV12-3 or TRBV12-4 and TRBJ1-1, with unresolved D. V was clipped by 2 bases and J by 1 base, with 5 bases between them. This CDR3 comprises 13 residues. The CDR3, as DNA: TGTGCCAGCAGTTTATACAAGAACACTGAAGCTTTCTTT. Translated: CASSLYKNTEAFF.

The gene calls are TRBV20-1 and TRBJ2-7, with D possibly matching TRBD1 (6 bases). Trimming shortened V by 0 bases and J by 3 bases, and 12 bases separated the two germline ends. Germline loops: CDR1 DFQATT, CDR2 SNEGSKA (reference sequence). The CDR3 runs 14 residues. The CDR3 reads CSARDPGAYYEQYF. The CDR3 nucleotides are TGCAGTGCTAGAGACCCAGGGGCATACTACGAGCAGTACTTC.

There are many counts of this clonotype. Here the CDR3 reads CASSLVPDIEQYF. The DNA of the CDR3 is TGTGCCAGCAGCTTAGTTCCAGACATAGAGCAGTACTTC. J is TRBJ2-7 and V is TRBV11-2; D is unresolved. Germline loops: CDR1 SGHAT, CDR2 FQNNGV. The ends were cut back, 1 base at V and 7 bases at J, with 11 bases in the middle. The CDR3 loop spans 13 amino acids. Looking up the rest from reference TRBV11-2 and TRBJ2-7 gives the full variable domain: EAGVAQSPRYKIIEKRQSVAFWCNPISGHATLYWYQQILGQGPKLLIQFQNNGVVDDSQLPKDRFSAERLKGVDSTLKIQPAKLEDSAVYLCASSLVPDIEQYFGPGTRLTVT.

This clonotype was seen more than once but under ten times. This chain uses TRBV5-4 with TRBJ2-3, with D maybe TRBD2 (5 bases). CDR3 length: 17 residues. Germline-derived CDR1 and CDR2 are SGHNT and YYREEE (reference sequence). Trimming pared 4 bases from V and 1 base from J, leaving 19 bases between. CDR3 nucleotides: TGTGCCAGCAGCCGTCCATTACACCTCGGGGGCACAGATACGCAGTATTTT. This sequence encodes CASSRPLHLGGTDTQYF.

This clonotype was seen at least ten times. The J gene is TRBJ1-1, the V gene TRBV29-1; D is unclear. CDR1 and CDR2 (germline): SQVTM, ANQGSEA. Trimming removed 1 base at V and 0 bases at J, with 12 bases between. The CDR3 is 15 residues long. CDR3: CSVEVYWGLNTEAFF. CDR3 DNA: TGCAGCGTTGAAGTCTACTGGGGTTTGAACACTGAAGCTTTCTTT. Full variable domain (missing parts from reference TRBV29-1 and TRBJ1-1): SAVISQKPSRDICQRGTSLTIQCQVDSQVTMMFWYRQQPGQSLTLIATANQGSEATYESGFVIDKFPISRPNLTFSTLTVSNMSPEDSSIYLCSVEVYWGLNTEAFFGQGTRLTVV.

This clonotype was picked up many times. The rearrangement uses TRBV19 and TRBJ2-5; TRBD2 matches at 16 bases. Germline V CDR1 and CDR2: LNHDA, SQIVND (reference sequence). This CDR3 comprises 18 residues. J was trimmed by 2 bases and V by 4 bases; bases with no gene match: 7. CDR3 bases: TGTGCCAGTAGTACGGGACTAGCGGGAGGGCCGAGGCAAGAGACCCAGTACTTC. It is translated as CASSTGLAGGPRQETQYF.

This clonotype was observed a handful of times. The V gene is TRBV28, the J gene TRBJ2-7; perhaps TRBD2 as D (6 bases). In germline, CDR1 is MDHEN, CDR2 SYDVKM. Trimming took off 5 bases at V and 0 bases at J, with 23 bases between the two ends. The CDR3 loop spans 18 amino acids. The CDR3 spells CASSRLIWRGASSYEQYF. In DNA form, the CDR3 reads TGTGCCAGCAGTCGACTAATCTGGCGCGGGGCTAGCTCCTACGAGCAGTACTTC.

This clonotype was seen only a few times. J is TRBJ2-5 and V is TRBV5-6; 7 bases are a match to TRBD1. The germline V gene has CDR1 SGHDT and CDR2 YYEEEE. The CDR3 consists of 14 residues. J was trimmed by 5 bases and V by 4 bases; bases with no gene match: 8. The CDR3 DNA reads TGTGCCAGCAGCGATGACAGGGATGGCGAGACCCAGTACTTC. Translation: CASSDDRDGETQYF.

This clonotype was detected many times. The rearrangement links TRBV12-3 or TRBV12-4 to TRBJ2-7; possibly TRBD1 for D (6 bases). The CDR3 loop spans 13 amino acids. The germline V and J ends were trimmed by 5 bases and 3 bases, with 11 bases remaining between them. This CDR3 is CASSLGQNYEQYF. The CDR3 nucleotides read TGTGCCAGCAGTCTAGGACAGAACTACGAGCAGTACTTC.

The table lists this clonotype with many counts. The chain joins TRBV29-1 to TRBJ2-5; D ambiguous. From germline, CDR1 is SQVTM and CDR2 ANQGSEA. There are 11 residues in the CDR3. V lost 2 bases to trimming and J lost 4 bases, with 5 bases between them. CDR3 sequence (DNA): TGCAGCGTTGAAAAGGGAGAGACCCAGTACTTC. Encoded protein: CSVEKGETQYF. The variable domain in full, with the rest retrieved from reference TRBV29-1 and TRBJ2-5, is SAVISQKPSRDICQRGTSLTIQCQVDSQVTMMFWYRQQPGQSLTLIATANQGSEATYESGFVIDKFPISRPNLTFSTLTVSNMSPEDSSIYLCSVEKGETQYFGPGTRLLVL.

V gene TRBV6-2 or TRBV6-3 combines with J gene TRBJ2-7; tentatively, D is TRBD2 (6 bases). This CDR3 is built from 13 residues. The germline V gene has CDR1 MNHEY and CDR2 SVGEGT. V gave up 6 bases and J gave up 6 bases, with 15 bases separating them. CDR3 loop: CASSLGGPIEQYF. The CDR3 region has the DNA TGTGCCAGCAGCCTCGGAGGGCCGATCGAGCAGTACTTC.

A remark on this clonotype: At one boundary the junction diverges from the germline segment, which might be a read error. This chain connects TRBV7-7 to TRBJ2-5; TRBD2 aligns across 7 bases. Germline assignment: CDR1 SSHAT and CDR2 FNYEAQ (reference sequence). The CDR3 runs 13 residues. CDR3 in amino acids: CASSLAARETQYF. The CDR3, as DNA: TGTGCTAGCAGTCTAGCGGCCCGAGAGACCCAGTACTTC.

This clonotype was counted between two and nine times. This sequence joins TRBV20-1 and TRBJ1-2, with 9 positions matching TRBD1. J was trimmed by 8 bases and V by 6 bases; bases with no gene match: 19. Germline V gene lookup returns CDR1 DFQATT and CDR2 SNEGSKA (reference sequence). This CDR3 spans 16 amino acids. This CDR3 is CSAVGDHTGTGYGYTF. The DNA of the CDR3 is TGCAGTGCCGTGGGGGACCACACCGGGACAGGGTACGGCTACACCTTC.

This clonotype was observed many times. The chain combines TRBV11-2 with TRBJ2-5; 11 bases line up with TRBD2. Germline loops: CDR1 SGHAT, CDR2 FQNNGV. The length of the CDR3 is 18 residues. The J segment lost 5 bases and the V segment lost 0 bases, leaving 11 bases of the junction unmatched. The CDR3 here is CASSLERGLAAFGETQYF. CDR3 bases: TGTGCCAGCAGCTTAGAGCGGGGACTAGCGGCCTTCGGTGAGACCCAGTACTTC.

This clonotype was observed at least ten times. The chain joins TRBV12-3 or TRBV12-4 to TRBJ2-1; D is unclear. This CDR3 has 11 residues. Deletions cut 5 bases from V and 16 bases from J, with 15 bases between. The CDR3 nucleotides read TGTGCCAGCAGTGATACGGTACTTTTCTTCTTC. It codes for CASSDTVLFFF.

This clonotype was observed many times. The DNA for the CDR3 is TGCAGTGCTAGACCACTACGACAGGGAGGCGAAAAACTGTTTTTT. Amino acids: CSARPLRQGGEKLFF. V gene TRBV20-1 combines with J gene TRBJ1-4, with 7 bases lining up with TRBD1. Germline V CDR1 and CDR2: DFQATT, SNEGSKA (reference sequence). The CDR3 runs to 15 residues. The J segment lost 8 bases and the V segment lost 2 bases, leaving 11 bases of the junction unmatched.

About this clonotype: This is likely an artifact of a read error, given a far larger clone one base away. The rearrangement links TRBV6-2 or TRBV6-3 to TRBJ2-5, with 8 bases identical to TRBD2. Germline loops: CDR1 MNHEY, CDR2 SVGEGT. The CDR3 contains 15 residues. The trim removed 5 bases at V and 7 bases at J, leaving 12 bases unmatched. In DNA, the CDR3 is TGTGCCAGCAGTGCCTCGCGGGAGGCCATGGGGACCCAGTACTTC. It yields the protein CASSASREAMGTQYF.

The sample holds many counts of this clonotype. CDR3 nucleotides: TGTGCCAGCAGCATAAGCCGGGACAGCCGCTACGAGCAGTACTTC. It is translated as CASSISRDSRYEQYF. This chain uses TRBV7-2 with TRBJ2-7; TRBD1 agrees at 7 bases. This CDR3 is 15 amino acids long. The ends lost 5 bases at V and 3 bases at J; junction bases unmatched: 10. Germline values: CDR1 SGHTA, CDR2 FQGNSA.

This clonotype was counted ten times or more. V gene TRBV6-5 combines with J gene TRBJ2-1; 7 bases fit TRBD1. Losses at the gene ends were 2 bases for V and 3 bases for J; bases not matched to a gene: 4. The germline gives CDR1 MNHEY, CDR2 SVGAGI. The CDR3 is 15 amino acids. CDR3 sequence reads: CASSYSTGDYNEQFF. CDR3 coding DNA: TGTGCCAGCAGTTACAGTACAGGGGACTACAATGAGCAGTTCTTC.

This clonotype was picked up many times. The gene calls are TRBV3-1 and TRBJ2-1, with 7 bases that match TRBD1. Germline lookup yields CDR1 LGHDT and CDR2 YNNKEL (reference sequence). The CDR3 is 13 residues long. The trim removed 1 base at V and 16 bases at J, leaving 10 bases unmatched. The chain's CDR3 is CASSQVDEGARFF. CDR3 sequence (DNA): TGTGCCAGCAGCCAAGTAGATGAGGGGGCACGATTCTTC.

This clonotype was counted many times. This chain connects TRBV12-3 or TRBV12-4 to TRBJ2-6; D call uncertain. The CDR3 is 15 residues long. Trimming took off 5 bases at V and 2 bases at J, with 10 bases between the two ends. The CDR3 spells CASSPNQAGANVLTF. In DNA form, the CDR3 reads TGTGCCAGCAGTCCTAACCAAGCTGGGGCCAACGTCCTGACTTTC.

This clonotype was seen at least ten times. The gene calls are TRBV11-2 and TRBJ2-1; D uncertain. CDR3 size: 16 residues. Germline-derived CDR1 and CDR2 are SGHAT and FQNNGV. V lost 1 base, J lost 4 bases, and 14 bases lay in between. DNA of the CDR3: TGTGCCAGCAGCTTAGGAACTTCCGATTATTACAATGAGCAGTTCTTC. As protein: CASSLGTSDYYNEQFF.

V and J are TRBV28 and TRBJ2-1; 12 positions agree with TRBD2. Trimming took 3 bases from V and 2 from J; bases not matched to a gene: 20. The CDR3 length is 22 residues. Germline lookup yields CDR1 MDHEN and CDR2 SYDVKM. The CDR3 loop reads CASSFGLAGGQLRFLPYNEQFF. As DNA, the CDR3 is TGTGCCAGCAGTTTTGGTCTAGCGGGAGGGCAACTACGCTTCCTTCCCTACAATGAGCAGTTCTTC.

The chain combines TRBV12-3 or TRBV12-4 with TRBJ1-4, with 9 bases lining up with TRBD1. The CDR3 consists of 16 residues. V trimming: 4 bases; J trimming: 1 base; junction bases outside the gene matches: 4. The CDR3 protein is CASSSLTGGTNEKLFF. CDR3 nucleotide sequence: TGTGCCAGCAGTTCGCTGACAGGGGGAACTAATGAAAAACTGTTTTTT.

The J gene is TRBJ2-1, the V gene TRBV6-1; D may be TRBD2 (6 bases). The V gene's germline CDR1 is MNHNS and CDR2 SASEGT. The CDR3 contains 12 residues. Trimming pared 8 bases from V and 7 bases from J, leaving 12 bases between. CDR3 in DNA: TGTGCCAGCGGGCGGGATTTAAATGAGCAGTTCTTC. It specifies CASGRDLNEQFF.

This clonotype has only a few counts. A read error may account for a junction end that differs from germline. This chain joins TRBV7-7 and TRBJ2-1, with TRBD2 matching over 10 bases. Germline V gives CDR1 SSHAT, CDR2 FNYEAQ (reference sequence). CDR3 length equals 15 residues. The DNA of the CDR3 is TGTGCTAGCAGTTATGGACTAGCGGCCGGCGATGAGCAGTTCTTC. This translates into CASSYGLAAGDEQFF.

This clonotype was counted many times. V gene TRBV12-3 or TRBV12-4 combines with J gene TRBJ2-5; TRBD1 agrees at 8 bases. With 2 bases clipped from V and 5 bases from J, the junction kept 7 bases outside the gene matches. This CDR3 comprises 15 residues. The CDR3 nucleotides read TGTGCCAGCAGTTTACAGTCAGGGGGCGAGGAGACCCAGTACTTC. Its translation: CASSLQSGGEETQYF.

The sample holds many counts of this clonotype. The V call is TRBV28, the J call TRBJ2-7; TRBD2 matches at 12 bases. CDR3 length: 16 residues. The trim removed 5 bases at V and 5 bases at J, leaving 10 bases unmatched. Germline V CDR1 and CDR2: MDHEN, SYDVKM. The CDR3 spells CASSPTRTSGTDEQYF. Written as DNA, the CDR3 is TGTGCCAGCAGTCCGACCAGGACTAGCGGGACGGACGAGCAGTACTTC.

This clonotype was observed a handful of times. CDR3 region: CSAAQGYSTEAFF. CDR3 sequence (DNA): TGCAGCGCAGCACAGGGGTATAGCACTGAAGCTTTCTTT. This chain uses TRBV29-1 with TRBJ1-1; TRBD1 matches 7 bases. Losses at the gene ends were 7 bases for V and 4 bases for J; bases not matched to a gene: 9. The germline V gene has CDR1 SQVTM and CDR2 ANQGSEA. The CDR3 sequence is 13 residues long.

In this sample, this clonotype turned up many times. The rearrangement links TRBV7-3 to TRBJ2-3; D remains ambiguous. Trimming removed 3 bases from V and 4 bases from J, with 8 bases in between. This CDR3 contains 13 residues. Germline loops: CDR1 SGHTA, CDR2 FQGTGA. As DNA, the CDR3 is TGTGCCAGCAGCTTTACATATTCAGATACGCAGTATTTT. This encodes CASSFTYSDTQYF.